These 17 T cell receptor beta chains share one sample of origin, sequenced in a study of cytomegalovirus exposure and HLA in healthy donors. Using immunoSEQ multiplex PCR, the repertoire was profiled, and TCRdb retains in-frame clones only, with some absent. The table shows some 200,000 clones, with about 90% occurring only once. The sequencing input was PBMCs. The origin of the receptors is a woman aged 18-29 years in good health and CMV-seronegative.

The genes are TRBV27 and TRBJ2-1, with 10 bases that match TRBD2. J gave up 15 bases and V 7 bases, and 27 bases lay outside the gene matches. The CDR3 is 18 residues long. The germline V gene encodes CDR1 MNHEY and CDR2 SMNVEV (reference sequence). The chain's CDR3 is CASKTGTSVSQSNQQWFF. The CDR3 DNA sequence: TGTGCCAGCAAAACCGGGACTAGCGTAAGTCAGTCGAATCAGCAGTGGTTCTTC.

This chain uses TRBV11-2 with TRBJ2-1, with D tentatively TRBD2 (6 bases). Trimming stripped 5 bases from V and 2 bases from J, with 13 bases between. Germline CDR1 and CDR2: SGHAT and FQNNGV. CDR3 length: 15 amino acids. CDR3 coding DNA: TGTGCCAGCAGCCCCGTGCGGGGAGCCTACAATGAGCAGTTCTTC. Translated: CASSPVRGAYNEQFF.

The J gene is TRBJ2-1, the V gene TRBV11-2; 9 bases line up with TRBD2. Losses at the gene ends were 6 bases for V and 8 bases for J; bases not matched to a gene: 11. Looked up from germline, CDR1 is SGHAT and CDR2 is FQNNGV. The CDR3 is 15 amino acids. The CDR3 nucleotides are TGTGCCAGCAGAGGGGATCTAGCGGGACTCCATGAGCAGTTCTTC. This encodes CASRGDLAGLHEQFF. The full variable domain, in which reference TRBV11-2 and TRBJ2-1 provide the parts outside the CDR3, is EAGVAQSPRYKIIEKRQSVAFWCNPISGHATLYWYQQILGQGPKLLIQFQNNGVVDDSQLPKDRFSAERLKGVDSTLKIQPAKLEDSAVYLCASRGDLAGLHEQFFGPGTRLTVL.

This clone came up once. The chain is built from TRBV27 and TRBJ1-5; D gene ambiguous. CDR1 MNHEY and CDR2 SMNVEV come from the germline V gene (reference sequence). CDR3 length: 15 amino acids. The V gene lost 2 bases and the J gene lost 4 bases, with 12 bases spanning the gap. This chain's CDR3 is CASSLGSRGNQPQHF. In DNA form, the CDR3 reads TGTGCCAGCAGTTTAGGGTCTCGGGGAAATCAGCCCCAGCATTTT.

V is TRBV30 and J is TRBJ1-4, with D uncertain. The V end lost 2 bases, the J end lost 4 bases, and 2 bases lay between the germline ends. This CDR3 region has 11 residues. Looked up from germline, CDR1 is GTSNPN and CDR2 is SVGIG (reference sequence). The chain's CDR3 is CAWSYNEKLFF. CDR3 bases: TGTGCCTGGAGTTATAATGAAAAACTGTTTTTT.

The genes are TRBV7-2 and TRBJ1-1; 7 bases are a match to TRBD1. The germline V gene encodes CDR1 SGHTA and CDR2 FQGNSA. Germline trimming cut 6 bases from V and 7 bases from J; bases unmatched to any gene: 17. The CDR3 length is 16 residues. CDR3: CASSPRSLTGTDEAFF. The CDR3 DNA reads TGTGCCAGCAGTCCTCGCTCCCTAACCGGGACAGATGAAGCTTTCTTT.

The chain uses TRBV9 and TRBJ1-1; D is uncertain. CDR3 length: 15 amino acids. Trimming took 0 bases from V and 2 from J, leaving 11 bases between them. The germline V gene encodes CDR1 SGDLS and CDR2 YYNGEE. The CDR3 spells CASSVVPSGNTEAFF. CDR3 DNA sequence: TGTGCCAGCAGCGTAGTGCCGTCGGGTAACACTGAAGCTTTCTTT.

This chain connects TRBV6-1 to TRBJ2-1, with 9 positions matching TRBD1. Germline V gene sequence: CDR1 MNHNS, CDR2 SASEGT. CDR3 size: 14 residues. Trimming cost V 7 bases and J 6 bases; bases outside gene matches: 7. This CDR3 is CASTPGQGLNEQFF. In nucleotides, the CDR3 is TGTGCCAGCACACCGGGACAGGGACTCAATGAGCAGTTCTTC.

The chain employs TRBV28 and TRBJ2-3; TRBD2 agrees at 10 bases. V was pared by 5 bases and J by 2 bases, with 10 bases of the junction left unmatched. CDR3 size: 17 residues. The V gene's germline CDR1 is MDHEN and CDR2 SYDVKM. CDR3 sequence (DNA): TGTGCCAGCAGTCCGGACCGGACTAGCGGAATCACAGATACGCAGTATTTT. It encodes CASSPDRTSGITDTQYF.

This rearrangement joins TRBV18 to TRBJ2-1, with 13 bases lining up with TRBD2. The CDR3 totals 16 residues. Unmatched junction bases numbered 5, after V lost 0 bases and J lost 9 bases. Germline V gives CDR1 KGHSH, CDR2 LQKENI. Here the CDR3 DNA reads TGTGCCAGCTCACCACCGCGGACTAGCGGGAGAGGTGAGCAGTTCTTC. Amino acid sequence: CASSPPRTSGRGEQFF.

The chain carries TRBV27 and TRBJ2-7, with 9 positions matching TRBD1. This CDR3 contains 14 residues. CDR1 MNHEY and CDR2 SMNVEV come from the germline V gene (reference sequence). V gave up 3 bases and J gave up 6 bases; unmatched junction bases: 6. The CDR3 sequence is CASSLSGTGSEQYF. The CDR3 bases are TGTGCCAGCAGTTTGTCCGGGACAGGGTCCGAGCAGTACTTC.

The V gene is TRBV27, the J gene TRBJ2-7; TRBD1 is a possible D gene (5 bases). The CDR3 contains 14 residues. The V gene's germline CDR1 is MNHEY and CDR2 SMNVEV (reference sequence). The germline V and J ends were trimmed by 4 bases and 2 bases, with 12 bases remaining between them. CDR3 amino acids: CASSYAGKTYEQYF. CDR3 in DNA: TGTGCCAGCAGTTATGCAGGGAAAACCTACGAGCAGTACTTC.

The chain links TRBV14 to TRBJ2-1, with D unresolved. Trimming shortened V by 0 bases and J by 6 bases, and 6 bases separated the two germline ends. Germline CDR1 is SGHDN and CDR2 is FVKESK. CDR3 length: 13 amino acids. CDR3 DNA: TGTGCCAGCAGCCAAGATATGGCCAATGAGCAGTTCTTC. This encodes CASSQDMANEQFF.

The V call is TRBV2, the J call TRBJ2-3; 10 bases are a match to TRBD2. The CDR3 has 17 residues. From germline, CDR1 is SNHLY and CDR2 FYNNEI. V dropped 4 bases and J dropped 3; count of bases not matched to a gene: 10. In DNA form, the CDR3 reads TGTGCCAGCAGTGGATCTGCACTAGCGGGAAAGACAGATACGCAGTATTTT. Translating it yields CASSGSALAGKTDTQYF.

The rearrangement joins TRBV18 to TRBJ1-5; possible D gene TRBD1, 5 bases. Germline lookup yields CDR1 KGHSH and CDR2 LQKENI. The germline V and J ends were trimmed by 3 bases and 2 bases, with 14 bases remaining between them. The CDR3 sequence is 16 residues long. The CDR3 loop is CASSPARGDGNQPQHF. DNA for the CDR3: TGTGCCAGCTCACCGGCTCGGGGGGATGGCAATCAGCCCCAGCATTTT.

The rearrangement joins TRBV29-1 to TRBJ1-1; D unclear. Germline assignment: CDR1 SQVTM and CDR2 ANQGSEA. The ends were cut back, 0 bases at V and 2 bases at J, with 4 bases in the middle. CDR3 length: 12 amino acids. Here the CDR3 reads CSVEDLNTEAFF. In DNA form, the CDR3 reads TGCAGCGTTGAAGATCTTAACACTGAAGCTTTCTTT.

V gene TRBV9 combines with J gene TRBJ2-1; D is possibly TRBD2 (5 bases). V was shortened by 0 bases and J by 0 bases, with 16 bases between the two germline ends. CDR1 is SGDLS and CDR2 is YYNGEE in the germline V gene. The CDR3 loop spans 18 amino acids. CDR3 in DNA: TGTGCCAGCAGCGTAGCTGAGGCGGGCATTATCTCCTACAATGAGCAGTTCTTC. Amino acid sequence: CASSVAEAGIISYNEQFF.